This TCR beta chain is from a study of human T cells and chemical hapten exposure. Germline CDR1 is LNHDA and CDR2 is SQIVND (reference sequence). The ends lost 3 bases at V and 2 bases at J; junction bases unmatched: 1. The CDR3 is 14 residues long. This clonotype was observed a handful of times. The antigen is unknown. Study results and caveats: TCRs above 1 in 1000 frequency did not change with DPC sensitization.

The study extracted total RNA from unfractionated whole blood. Individual cDNA molecules in this library carried unique molecular identifiers. TCRdb fed the 5' RACE reads into MiXCR, producing one record per CDR3 protein. This sample has 110,000 or so distinct CDR3 sequences, with approximately 20% found just once. The receptor was isolated from a human donor in good health. The J gene is TRBJ1-5, the V gene TRBV19; TRBD1 matches at 7 bases. CDR3 nucleotides: TGTGCCAGTAGTATCGACAGGGGCAATCAGCCCCAGCATTTT. Encoded protein: CASSIDRGNQPQHF.